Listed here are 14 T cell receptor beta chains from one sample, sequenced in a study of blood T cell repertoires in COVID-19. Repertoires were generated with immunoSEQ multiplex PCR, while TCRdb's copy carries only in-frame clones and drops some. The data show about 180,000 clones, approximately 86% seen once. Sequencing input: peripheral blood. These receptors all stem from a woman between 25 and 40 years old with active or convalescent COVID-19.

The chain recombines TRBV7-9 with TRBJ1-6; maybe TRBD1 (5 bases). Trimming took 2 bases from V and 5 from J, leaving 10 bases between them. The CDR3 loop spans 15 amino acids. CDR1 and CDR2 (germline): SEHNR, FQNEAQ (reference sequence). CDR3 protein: CASSLFGGNNSPLHF. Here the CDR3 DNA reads TGTGCCAGCAGCTTATTTGGGGGGAATAATTCACCCCTCCACTTT.

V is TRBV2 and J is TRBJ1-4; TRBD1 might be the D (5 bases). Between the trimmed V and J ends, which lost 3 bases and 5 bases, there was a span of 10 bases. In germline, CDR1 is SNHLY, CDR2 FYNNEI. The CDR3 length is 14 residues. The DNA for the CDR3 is TGTGCCAGCAGTGACAGGGCAGGGAATGAAAAACTGTTTTTT. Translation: CASSDRAGNEKLFF.

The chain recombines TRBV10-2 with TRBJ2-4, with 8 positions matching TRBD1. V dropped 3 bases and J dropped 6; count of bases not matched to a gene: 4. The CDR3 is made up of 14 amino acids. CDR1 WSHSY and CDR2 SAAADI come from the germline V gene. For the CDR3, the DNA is TGCGCCAGCAGTGACAGGGGGCGCGGAAACATTCAGTACTTC. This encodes CASSDRGRGNIQYF.

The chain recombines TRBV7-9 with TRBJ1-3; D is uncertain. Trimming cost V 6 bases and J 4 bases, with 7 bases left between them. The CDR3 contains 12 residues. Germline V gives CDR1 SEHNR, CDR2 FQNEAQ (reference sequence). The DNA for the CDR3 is TGTGCCAGCAGACCTCAGGGAAACACCATATATTTT. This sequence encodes CASRPQGNTIYF.

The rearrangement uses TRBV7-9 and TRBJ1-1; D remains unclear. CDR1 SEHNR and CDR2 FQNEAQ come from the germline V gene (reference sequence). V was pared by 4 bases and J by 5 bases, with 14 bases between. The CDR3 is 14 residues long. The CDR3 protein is CASSSAEVGTEAFF. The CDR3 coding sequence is TGTGCCAGCAGCTCAGCCGAGGTCGGAACTGAAGCTTTCTTT. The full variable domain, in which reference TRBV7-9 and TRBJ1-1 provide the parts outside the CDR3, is DTGVSQNPRHKITKRGQNVTFRCDPISEHNRLYWYRQTLGQGPEFLTYFQNEAQLEKSRLLSDRFSAERPKGSFSTLEIQRTEQGDSAMYLCASSSAEVGTEAFFGQGTRLTVV.

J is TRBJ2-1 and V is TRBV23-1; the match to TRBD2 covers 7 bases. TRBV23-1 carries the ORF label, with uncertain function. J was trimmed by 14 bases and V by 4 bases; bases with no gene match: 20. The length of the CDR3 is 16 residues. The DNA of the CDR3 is TGCGCCAGCAGTCTTAGCTGTGTACGCGGGAGCGGTAAAGAGTTCTTC. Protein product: CASSLSCVRGSGKEFF.

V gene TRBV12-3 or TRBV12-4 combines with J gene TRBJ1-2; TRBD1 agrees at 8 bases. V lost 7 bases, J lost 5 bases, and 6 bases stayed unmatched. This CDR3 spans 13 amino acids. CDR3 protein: CASTPTGGYGYTF. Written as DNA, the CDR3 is TGTGCCAGCACCCCCACAGGGGGATATGGCTACACCTTC.

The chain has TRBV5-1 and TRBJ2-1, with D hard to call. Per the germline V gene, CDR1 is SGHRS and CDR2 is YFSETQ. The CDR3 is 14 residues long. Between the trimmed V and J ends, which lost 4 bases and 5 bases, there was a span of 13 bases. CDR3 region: CASSVTPFDNEQFF. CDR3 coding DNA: TGCGCCAGCAGCGTGACACCCTTCGACAATGAGCAGTTCTTC.

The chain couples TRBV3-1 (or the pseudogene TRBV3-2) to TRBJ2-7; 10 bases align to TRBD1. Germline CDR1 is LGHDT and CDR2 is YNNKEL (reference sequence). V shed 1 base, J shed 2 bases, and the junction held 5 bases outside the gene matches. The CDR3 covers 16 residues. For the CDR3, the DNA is TGTGCCAGCAGCCAAGCGAAGGGGACAGGGGCCTACGAGCAGTACTTC. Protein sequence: CASSQAKGTGAYEQYF.

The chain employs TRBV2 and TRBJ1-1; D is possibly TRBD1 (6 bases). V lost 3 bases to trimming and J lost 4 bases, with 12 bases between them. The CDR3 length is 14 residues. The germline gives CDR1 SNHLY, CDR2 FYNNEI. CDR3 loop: CASSDTRTVTEAFF. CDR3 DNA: TGTGCCAGCAGTGACACCCGGACAGTCACTGAAGCTTTCTTT.

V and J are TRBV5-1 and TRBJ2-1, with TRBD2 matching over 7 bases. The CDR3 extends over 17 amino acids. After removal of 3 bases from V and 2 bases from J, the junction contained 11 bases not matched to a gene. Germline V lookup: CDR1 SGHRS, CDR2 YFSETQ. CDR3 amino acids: CASSSIPRGTPYNEQFF. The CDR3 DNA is TGCGCCAGCAGCTCAATCCCGCGGGGGACCCCCTACAATGAGCAGTTCTTC. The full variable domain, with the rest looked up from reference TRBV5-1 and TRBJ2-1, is KAGVTQTPRYLIKTRGQQVTLSCSPISGHRSVSWYQQTPGQGLQFLFEYFSETQRNKGNFPGRFSGRQFSNSRSEMNVSTLELGDSALYLCASSSIPRGTPYNEQFFGPGTRLTVL.

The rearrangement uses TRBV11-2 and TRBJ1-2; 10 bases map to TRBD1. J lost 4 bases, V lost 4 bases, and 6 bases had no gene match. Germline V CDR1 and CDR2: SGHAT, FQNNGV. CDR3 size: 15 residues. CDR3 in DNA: TGTGCCAGCAGCTATGACAGGGGGCTTGGCTATGGCTACACCTTC. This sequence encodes CASSYDRGLGYGYTF.

In DNA, the CDR3 is TGCAGTGCTAGTCCCGCCGGGACAGGGGTCCCAGATACGCAGTATTTT. It translates to CSASPAGTGVPDTQYF. The rearrangement links TRBV20-1 to TRBJ2-3; 10 nucleotides line up with TRBD1. CDR1 and CDR2 from the germline V gene are DFQATT and SNEGSKA (reference sequence). V trimming: 3 bases; J trimming: 4 bases; junction bases outside the gene matches: 10. The CDR3 consists of 16 residues.

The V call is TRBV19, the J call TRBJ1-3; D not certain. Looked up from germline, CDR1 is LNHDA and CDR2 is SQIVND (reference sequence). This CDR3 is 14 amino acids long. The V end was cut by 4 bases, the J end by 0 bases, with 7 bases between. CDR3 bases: TGTGCCAGTAGTAGGCCAGTCTCTGGAAACACCATATATTTT. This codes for CASSRPVSGNTIYF.